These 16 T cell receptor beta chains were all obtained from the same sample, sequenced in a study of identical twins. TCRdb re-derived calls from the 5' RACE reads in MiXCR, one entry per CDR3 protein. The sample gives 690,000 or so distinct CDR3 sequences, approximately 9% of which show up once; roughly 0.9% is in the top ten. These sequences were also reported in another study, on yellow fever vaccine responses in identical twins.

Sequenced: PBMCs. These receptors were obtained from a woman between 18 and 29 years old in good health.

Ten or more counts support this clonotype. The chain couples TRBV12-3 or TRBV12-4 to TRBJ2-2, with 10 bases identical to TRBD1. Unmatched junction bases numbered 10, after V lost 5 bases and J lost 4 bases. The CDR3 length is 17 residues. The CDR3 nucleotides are TGTGCCAGCAGTCCCTCGCCGGGACAGGGGATCACCGGGGAGCTGTTTTTT. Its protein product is CASSPSPGQGITGELFF.

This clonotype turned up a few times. The CDR3 DNA is TGTGCCAGCAGCCAAGGGGGACAGGGGGTAACTTTCTTT. Translating gives CASSQGGQGVTFF. This chain joins TRBV3-1 and TRBJ1-1; TRBD1 matches 11 bases. The CDR3 totals 13 residues. Germline lookup yields CDR1 LGHDT and CDR2 YNNKEL (reference sequence). The V and J ends lost 1 base and 12 bases, in that order; junction bases with no gene match: 4.

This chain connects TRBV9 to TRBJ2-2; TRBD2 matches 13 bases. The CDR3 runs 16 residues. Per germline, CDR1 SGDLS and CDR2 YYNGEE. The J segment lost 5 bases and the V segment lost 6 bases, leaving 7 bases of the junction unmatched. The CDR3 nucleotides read TGTGCCAGCACCTGGACTAGCGGGGGCGGGACCGGGGAGCTGTTTTTT. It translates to CASTWTSGGGTGELFF.

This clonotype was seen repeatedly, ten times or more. CDR3 region: CASSLWDRGYEQYF. In nucleotides, the CDR3 is TGTGCCAGCAGTTTATGGGACAGGGGTTACGAGCAGTACTTC. The chain links TRBV28 to TRBJ2-7, with 9 positions matching TRBD1. With V trimmed by 0 bases and J by 4 bases, 1 base remained unmatched. This CDR3 region has 14 residues. Germline V CDR1 and CDR2: MDHEN, SYDVKM.

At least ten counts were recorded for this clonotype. CDR3 amino acids: CASSRTDPPQYF. The CDR3 coding sequence is TGTGCCAGCAGTCGGACAGACCCCCCGCAGTATTTT. The chain uses TRBV12-3 or TRBV12-4 and TRBJ2-3; maybe TRBD1 (6 bases). The CDR3 runs 12 residues. V dropped 5 bases and J dropped 10 bases, with 13 bases sitting between them.

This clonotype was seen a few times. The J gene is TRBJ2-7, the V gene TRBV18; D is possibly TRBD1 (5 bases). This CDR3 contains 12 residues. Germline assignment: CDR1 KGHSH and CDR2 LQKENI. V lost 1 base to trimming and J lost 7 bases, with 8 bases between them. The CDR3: CASSPQGLEQYF. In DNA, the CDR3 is TGTGCCAGCTCACCACAGGGGCTGGAGCAGTACTTC. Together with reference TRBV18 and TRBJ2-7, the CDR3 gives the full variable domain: NAGVMQNPRHLVRRRGQEARLRCSPMKGHSHVYWYRQLPEEGLKFMVYLQKENIIDESGMPKERFSAEFPKEGPSILRIQQVVRGDSAAYFCASSPQGLEQYFGPGTRLTVT.

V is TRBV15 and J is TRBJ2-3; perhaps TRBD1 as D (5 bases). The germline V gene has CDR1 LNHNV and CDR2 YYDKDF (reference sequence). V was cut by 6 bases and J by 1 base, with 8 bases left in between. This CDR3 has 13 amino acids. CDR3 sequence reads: CATRGPGTDTQYF. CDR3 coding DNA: TGTGCCACCAGGGGGCCCGGCACAGATACGCAGTATTTT.

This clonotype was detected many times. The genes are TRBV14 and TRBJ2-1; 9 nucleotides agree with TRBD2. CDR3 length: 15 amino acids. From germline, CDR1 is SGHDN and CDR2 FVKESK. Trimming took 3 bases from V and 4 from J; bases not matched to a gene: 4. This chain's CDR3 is CASSQRTSEYNEQFF. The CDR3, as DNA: TGTGCCAGCAGCCAGCGGACTAGCGAGTACAATGAGCAGTTCTTC.

CDR3 DNA: TGCAGCGTTGGGTGGCTGGGCCCCCCCTACGAGCAGTACTTC. Protein product: CSVGWLGPPYEQYF. This chain uses TRBV29-1 with TRBJ2-7; D is ambiguous. Trimming removed 4 bases at V and 2 bases at J, with 15 bases between. CDR1 is SQVTM, CDR2 ANQGSEA, per germline. The CDR3 has 14 residues.

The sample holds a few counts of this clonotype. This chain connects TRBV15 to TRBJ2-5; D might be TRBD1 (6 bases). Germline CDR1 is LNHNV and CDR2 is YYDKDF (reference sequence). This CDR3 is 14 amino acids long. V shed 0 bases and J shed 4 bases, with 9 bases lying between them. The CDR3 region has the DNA TGTGCCACCAGCAGAGACAGGGGCGCAGAGACCCAGTACTTC. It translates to CATSRDRGAETQYF.

CDR3 bases: TGTGCCACCAGTGATTTGTGGTTAGCGGGAGAAGGCGGGGAGCTGTTTTTT. This gives the protein CATSDLWLAGEGGELFF. The chain employs TRBV24-1 and TRBJ2-2; 9 bases align to TRBD2. The CDR3 length is 17 residues. V shed 0 bases, J shed 7 bases, and the junction held 8 bases outside the gene matches. Looked up from germline, CDR1 is KGHDR and CDR2 is SFDVKD.

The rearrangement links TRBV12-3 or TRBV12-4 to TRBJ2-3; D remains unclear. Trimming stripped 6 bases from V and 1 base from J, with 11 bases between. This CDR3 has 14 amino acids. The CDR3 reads CASRVGFGTDTQYF. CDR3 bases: TGTGCCAGCAGGGTAGGATTCGGCACAGATACGCAGTATTTT.

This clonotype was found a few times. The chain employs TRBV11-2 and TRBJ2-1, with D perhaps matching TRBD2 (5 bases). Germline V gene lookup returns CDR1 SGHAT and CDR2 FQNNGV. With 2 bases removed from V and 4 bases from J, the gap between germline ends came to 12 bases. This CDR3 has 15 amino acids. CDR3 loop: CASSLRTALYNEQFF. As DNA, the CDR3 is TGTGCCAGCAGCTTAAGGACTGCCCTATACAATGAGCAGTTCTTC. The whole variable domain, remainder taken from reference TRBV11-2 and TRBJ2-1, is EAGVAQSPRYKIIEKRQSVAFWCNPISGHATLYWYQQILGQGPKLLIQFQNNGVVDDSQLPKDRFSAERLKGVDSTLKIQPAKLEDSAVYLCASSLRTALYNEQFFGPGTRLTVL.

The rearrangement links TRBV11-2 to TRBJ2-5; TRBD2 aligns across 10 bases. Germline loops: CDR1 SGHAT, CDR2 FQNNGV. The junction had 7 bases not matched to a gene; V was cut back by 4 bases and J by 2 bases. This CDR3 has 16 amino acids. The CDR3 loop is CASSSTSGAAQETQYF. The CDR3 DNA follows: TGTGCCAGCAGCTCCACTAGCGGGGCAGCACAAGAGACCCAGTACTTC.

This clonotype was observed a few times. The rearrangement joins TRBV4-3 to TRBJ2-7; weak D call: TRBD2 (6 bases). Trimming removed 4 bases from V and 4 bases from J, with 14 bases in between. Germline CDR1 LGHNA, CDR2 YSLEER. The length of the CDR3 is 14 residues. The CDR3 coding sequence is TGCGCCAGCAGCCCCGGAGGGCCACGGTACGAGCAGTACTTC. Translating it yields CASSPGGPRYEQYF.

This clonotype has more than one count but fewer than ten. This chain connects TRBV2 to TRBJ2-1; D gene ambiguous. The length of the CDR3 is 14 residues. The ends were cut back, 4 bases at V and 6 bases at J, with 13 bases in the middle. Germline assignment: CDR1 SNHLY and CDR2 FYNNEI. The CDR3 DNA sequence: TGTGCCAGCAGTGTAAATCTGGTCGTCAATGAGCAGTTCTTC. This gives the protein CASSVNLVVNEQFF. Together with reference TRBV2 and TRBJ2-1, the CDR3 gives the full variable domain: EPEVTQTPSHQVTQMGQEVILRCVPISNHLYFYWYRQILGQKVEFLVSFYNNEISEKSEIFDDQFSVERPDGSNFTLKIRSTKLEDSAMYFCASSVNLVVNEQFFGPGTRLTVL.